This entry is about one TCR beta chain. This clone has just one count. Its antigen is currently not known. No base quality information exists; no much larger clone differs at one position. The intended sense of this specimen's time point label: baseline before first vaccination. Vaccinee samples were obtained from the UK trials COV001 and COV002, which included a single-blind randomized controlled phase 2/3 trial of AZD1222 (ChAdOx1 nCoV-19) in healthy adults. For TCRbeta chain sequencing, PBMC samples from trial participants were taken at day 0 and at day 28 after the second dose. CDR1 is given as LNHDA and CDR2 as SQIVND, both from the germline V gene (reference sequence). At the junction V is shortened by 0 bases and J by 7 bases, with 10 bases in between. The CDR3 starts with the cysteine, ends with the phenylalanine, and has 15 residues. Only the CDR3 portion is preserved as DNA: 45 bases, with reading frame beginning at the first base.

The CDR3 regions of human TCRbeta chains were subjected to immunosequencing. Under the source paper's analysis protocol: Repertoire TCRs were matched against a reference library of SARS-CoV-2-specific TCRs generated with the MIRA antigen-specificity platform. Breadth meant the fraction of unique TCRs that were SARS-CoV-2-associated, whereas depth meant the fraction of total T cells that were SARS-CoV-2-associated. Using the MIRA data, each spike-specific TCR was assigned both to the spike region to which the TCR was reactive and to a CD4 or CD8 class. Log10-transformed breadth and depth values were compared by one-way ANOVA with Sidak's multiple comparisons tests. Held by TCRdb, this immuneACCESS table contains in-frame sequences only and omits some clones. Under half of the omission traces to an unresolved V gene where checked; the cause of the rest is unknown. The DNA was the basis for D and trimming; V, J and clone size are from that table. The sample contains around 150,000 clones, approximately 90% of them found a single time. The ten top clones hold 3.4% of the sample.

This entry is derived from a study of T cell responses to AZD1222 COVID-19 vaccine (dated by TCRdb to the early 2020s). For the wider study: Because spike-specific TCR depth and breadth did not differ between the two schedules, AZD1222 recipients who got a second dose at roughly 4 weeks were pooled with those who got a second dose at roughly 12 weeks. A total of 233 trial participants underwent TCR sequencing, of whom roughly 210 had received two doses of AZD1222 and roughly 26 had received two doses of the MenACWY control vaccine. Trial participants were enrolled by age into subgroups of 18-55, 56-69 and 70-plus years, and approximately 150, 30 and 60 TCR-sequenced participants, respectively, were included in these subgroups. What the authors observed across the whole study: In the small 56-69-year group, the increase in depth fell short of significance, most likely because of low power. Reportedly, close to half of the unique spike-specific TCRs recognized epitopes lying outside the regions that are mutated in the B.1.351 and B.1.1.7 variants. Conclusions about previously exposed vaccinees were limited because only a handful of AZD1222 recipients were SARS-CoV-2 seropositive at baseline. The whole spike protein was spanned by vaccine-associated CD4 TCRs, and dominant responses were seen in regions 160-218 and 743-854. No day 14 peak-response samples were available, so repertoires were characterized only after the peak T cell response. Participants were mostly white British and included more females than males, and it was suggested by the authors that clonal diversity may have been underestimated. After two AZD1222 doses, spike-specific TCR breadth and depth were significantly higher than at day 0 and than in MenACWY recipients.

The TCR comes from an adult in good health. The specimen was peripheral blood, collected on day 0 of AZD1222 vaccination. The V and J segments used are TRBV19 and TRBJ1-6, with the identity of the D gene unclear. The DNA reads TGTGCCAGTAGTATAGAAGAGGTGAGAAATTCACCCCTCCACTTT. This codes for CASSIEEVRNSPLHF.